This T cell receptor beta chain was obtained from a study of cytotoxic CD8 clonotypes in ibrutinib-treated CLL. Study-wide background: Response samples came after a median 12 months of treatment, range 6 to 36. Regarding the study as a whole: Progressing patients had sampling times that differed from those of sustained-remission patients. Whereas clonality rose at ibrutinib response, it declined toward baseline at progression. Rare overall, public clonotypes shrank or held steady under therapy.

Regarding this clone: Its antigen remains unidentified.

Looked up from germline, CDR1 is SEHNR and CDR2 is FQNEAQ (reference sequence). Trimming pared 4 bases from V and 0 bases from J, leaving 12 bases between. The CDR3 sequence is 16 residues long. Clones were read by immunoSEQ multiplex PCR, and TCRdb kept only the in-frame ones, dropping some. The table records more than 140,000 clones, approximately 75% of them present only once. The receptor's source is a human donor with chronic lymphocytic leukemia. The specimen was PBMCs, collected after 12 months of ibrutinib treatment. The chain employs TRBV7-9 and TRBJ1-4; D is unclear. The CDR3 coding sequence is TGTGCCAGCAGCTCGGTGCACGGACCAACTAATGAAAAACTGTTTTTT. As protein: CASSSVHGPTNEKLFF.